This TCR beta chain appears in the sequencing data of a study of blood T cell repertoires in COVID-19. About the research overall: Acute-phase and convalescent COVID-19 samples originated in the United States, Italy and Spain. PBMCs, B-cell-depleted T cells, or T cells were the source of the cDNA or gDNA that made up the material.

Produced via immunoSEQ multiplex PCR; TCRdb's table is partial and in-frame only. The sample lists about 270,000 clones, approximately 88% occurring once. Trimming took 1 base from V and 5 from J; bases not matched to a gene: 11. From germline, CDR1 is GTSNPN and CDR2 SVGIG (reference sequence). The CDR3 consists of 16 residues. Participants came from 20 to 25 US areas, aged about 18 to 100 years. The rearrangement uses TRBV30 and TRBJ1-1, with TRBD1 identical over 9 bases. The origin of this receptor is a woman aged 25 to 39 who had recovered from COVID-19. The sequenced sample consisted of PBMCs or T cells enriched from blood (not recorded which). CDR3 nucleotide sequence: TGTGCCTGGAGTGCTCGACCCGGGACAGGGAGGACTGAAGCTTTCTTT. Translated, it gives CAWSARPGTGRTEAFF. Together with reference TRBV30 and TRBJ1-1, the CDR3 gives the full variable domain: SQTIHQWPATLVQPVGSPLSLECTVEGTSNPNLYWYRQAAGRGLQLLFYSVGIGQISSEVPQNLSASRPQDRQFILSSKKLLLSDSGFYLCAWSARPGTGRTEAFFGQGTRLTVV.